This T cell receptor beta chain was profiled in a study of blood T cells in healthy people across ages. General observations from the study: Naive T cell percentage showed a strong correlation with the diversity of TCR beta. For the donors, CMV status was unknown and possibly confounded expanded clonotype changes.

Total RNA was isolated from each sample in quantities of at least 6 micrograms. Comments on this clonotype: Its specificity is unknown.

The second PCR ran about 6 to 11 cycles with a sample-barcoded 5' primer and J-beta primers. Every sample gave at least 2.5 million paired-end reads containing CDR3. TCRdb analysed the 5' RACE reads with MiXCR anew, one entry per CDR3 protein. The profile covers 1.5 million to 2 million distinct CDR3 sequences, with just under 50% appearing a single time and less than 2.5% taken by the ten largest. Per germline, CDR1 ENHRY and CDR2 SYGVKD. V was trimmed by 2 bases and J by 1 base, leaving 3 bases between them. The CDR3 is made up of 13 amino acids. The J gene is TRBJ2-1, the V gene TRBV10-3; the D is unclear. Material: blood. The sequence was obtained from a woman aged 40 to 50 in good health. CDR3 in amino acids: CAISELSYNEQFF. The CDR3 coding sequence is TGTGCCATCAGTGAGCTATCCTACAATGAGCAGTTCTTC.